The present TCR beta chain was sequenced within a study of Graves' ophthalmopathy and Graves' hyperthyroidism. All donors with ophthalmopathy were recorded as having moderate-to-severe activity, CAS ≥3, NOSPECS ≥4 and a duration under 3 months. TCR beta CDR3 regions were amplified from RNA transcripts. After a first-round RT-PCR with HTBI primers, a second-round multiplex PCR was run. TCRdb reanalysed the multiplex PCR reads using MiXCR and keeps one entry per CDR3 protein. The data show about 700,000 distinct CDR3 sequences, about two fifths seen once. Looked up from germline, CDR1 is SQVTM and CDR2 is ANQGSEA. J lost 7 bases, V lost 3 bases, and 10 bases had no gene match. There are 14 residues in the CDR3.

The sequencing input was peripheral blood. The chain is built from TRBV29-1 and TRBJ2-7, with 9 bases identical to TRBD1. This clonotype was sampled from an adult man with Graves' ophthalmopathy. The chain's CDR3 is CSVELGQGHNEQYF. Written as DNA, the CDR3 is TGCAGCGTTGAGTTGGGACAGGGCCACAATGAGCAGTACTTC.